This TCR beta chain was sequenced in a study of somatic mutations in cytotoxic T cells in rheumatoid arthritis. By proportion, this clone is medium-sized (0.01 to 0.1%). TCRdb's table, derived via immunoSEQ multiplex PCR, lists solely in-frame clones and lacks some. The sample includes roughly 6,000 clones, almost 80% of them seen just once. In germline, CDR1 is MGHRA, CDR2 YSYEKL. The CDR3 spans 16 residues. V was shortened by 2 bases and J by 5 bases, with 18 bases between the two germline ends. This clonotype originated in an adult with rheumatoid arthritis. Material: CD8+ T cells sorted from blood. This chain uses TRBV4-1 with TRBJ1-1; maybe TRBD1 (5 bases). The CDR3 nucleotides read TGCGCCAGCAGCCAAAAAAAGGGGCAGGGTGGAACTGAAGCTTTCTTT. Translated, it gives CASSQKKGQGGTEAFF.